This T cell receptor (beta chain) was retrieved from a study of blood T cells in healthy people across ages. Then a second PCR, running about 6 to 12 cycles, was carried out with a sample-barcoded 5' primer and a J-beta primer mix. TCRdb processed the 5' RACE reads anew with MiXCR; each CDR3 protein has one entry. The sample consists of about 1.1 million distinct CDR3 sequences, 30% to 40% of them appearing once. Germline V gene sequence: CDR1 SGDLS, CDR2 YYNGEE. The CDR3 loop spans 14 amino acids. V lost 3 bases, J lost 9 bases, and 16 bases lay in between. The V and J genes are TRBV9 and TRBJ2-1; TRBD2 is a possible D gene (5 bases). The sequence was obtained from a man aged 18 to 30 in good health. Material for sequencing was blood. CDR3 amino acids: CASSEGRASGEQFF. The CDR3 DNA follows: TGTGCCAGCAGCGAAGGGCGGGCCTCAGGTGAGCAGTTCTTC. The full variable domain, in which reference TRBV9 and TRBJ2-1 provide the parts outside the CDR3, is DSGVTQTPKHLITATGQRVTLRCSPRSGDLSVYWYQQSLDQGLQFLIQYYNGEERAKGNILERFSAQQFPDLHSELNLSSLELGDSALYFCASSEGRASGEQFFGPGTRLTVL.